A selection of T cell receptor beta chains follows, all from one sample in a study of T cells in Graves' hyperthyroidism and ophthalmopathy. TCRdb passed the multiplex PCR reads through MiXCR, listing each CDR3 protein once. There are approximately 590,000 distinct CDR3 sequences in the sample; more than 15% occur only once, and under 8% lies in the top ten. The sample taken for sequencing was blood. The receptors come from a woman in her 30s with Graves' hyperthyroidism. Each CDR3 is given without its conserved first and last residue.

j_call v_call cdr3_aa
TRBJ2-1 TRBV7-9 ASSRDRGFYNEQF
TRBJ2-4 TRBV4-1 ASSQEWVAGDGVKNIQY
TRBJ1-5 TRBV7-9 ASSLVEGVVSNQPQH
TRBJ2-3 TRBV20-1 SARGPTGTDTQY
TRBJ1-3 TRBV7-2 ASSLVQGNTIY
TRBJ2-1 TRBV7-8 ASSSDPLGGSSYNEQF
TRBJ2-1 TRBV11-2 ASGDRYNEQF
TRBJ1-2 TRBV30 AWSTGTYGYT
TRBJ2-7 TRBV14 ASSQVETWQY
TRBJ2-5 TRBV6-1 ASRDSPLYQETQY
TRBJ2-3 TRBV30 AWSVGQGGTDTQY
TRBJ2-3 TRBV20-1 SANRAGVWTDTQY
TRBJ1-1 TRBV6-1 ASSQKPGVKMNTEAF
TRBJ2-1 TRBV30 AWSLPETSGRTF
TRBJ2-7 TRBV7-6 ASSLTDSSYEQY
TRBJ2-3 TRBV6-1 ASSEETFPGVGTDTQY
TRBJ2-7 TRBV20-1 SAPMRAQMGLAVHEQY
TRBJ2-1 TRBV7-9 ASSLALTETYNEQF
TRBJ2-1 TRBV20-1 SADASSIGSQFYNEQF
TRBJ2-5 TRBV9 ASSVISGSEETQY
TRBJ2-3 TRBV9 ASSARDSGFTDTQY
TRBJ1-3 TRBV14 ASRRTAGTGNTIY
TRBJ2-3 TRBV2 ASRSSGSTDTQY
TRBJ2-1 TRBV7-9 ASSLVLGLATNEQF
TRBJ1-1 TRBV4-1 ASSPEGGALNTEAF